The 16 T cell receptor beta chains given below trace back to one sample, sequenced in a study of PD-L1 blockade in urothelial cancer. Method: immunoSEQ multiplex PCR; TCRdb's copy keeps in-frame clones and lacks some. The top ten clones hold approximately 2% of a sample with about 95,000 clones, around nine tenths of them seen once. Time point noted: pretreatment peripheral blood. The sample was PBMCs, taken around atezolizumab (anti-PD-L1) treatment. The receptors were gathered from a man aged 55 to 69 with urothelial cancer.

The rearrangement joins TRBV28 to TRBJ1-4; no reliable D call. The CDR3 runs 12 residues. The ends were cut back, 9 bases at V and 5 bases at J, with 10 bases in the middle. In germline, CDR1 is MDHEN, CDR2 SYDVKM. Here the CDR3 reads CASTVRNEKLFF. The DNA of the CDR3 is TGTGCCAGTACGGTTCGGAATGAAAAACTGTTTTTT.

This chain links TRBV28 with TRBJ1-5; 8 bases are a match to TRBD1. The CDR3 extends over 16 amino acids. CDR1 and CDR2 from the germline V gene are MDHEN and SYDVKM. With 5 bases clipped from V and 4 bases from J, the junction kept 10 bases outside the gene matches. The DNA of the CDR3 is TGTGCCAGCAGTCTCTCAGGACAGGGAGGGAATCAGCCCCAGCATTTT. As protein: CASSLSGQGGNQPQHF.

In its sample, this clone was seen once. CDR3 loop: CASSGGTGLNEQFF. DNA of the CDR3: TGTGCCAGCAGCGGGGGGACAGGTCTCAATGAGCAGTTCTTC. J is TRBJ2-1 and V is TRBV7-3, with 8 bases that match TRBD1. CDR1 and CDR2 (germline): SGHTA, FQGTGA. V was clipped by 5 bases and J by 6 bases; unmatched bases: 6. The CDR3 contains 14 residues.

This chain uses TRBV4-2 with TRBJ1-3; D is unresolved. The CDR3 contains 13 residues. Trimming stripped 2 bases from V and 5 bases from J, with 7 bases between. The germline gives CDR1 LGHNA, CDR2 YNFKEQ. CDR3 bases: TGTGCCAGCAGCCAAATACAGAGAAACACCATATATTTT. Translated: CASSQIQRNTIYF.

This clone has only one observation. V is TRBV7-6 and J is TRBJ2-5; D is undetermined. The V gene lost 1 base and the J gene lost 1 base, with 7 bases spanning the gap. The CDR3 totals 14 residues. The germline CDR1 and CDR2 sequences are SGHVS and FNYEAQ. Here the CDR3 DNA reads TGTGCCAGCAGCTTAGAATACGGCCAAGAGACCCAGTACTTC. Residues: CASSLEYGQETQYF.

The chain couples TRBV2 to TRBJ2-5, with D possibly being TRBD2 (6 bases). CDR1 and CDR2 from the germline V gene are SNHLY and FYNNEI. This CDR3 has 14 amino acids. V was clipped by 8 bases and J by 2 bases, with 15 bases between them. The CDR3 region is CASGGEPFQETQYF. CDR3 DNA: TGTGCCAGCGGCGGGGAGCCCTTTCAAGAGACCCAGTACTTC.

The genes are TRBV30 and TRBJ2-7; 7 nucleotides agree with TRBD1. The CDR3 spans 16 residues. Germline trimming cut 3 bases from V and 1 base from J; bases unmatched to any gene: 12. CDR1 and CDR2 from the germline V gene are GTSNPN and SVGIG (reference sequence). The CDR3 here is CAWSDIHRGSSYEQYF. CDR3 nucleotide sequence: TGTGCCTGGAGCGATATTCACAGGGGCTCATCCTACGAGCAGTACTTC. The full variable domain, rest sourced from reference TRBV30 and TRBJ2-7, is SQTIHQWPATLVQPVGSPLSLECTVEGTSNPNLYWYRQAAGRGLQLLFYSVGIGQISSEVPQNLSASRPQDRQFILSSKKLLLSDSGFYLCAWSDIHRGSSYEQYFGPGTRLTVT.

In DNA, the CDR3 is TGTGCCAGCAGTGAGACAGGGGAGGCCTACGAGCAGTACTTC. This codes for CASSETGEAYEQYF. The V and J genes are TRBV6-1 and TRBJ2-7; 8 nucleotides line up with TRBD1. With 3 bases clipped from V and 2 bases from J, the junction kept 3 bases outside the gene matches. This CDR3 region has 14 residues. CDR1 is MNHNS, CDR2 SASEGT, per germline.

This clone has a single count. The chain carries TRBV19 and TRBJ2-5, with TRBD1 matching over 8 bases. The CDR3 totals 13 residues. CDR1 is LNHDA and CDR2 is SQIVND in the germline V gene (reference sequence). V dropped 4 bases and J dropped 4; count of bases not matched to a gene: 2. CDR3 in amino acids: CASSSRGRETQYF. The CDR3 DNA reads as TGTGCCAGTAGTAGCAGGGGGCGAGAGACCCAGTACTTC.

This clone occurred a few times. This sequence joins TRBV7-9 and TRBJ2-2; 11 bases fit TRBD2. The CDR3 sequence is 16 residues long. Looked up from germline, CDR1 is SEHNR and CDR2 is FQNEAQ (reference sequence). The V gene end was trimmed by 0 bases and the J gene end by 9 bases; junction bases not matched to a gene: 6. The CDR3 DNA is TGTGCCAGCAGCTTAGCGACTAGCGGGATGCACCGGGAGCTGTTTTTT. As protein: CASSLATSGMHRELFF.

This sequence joins TRBV4-1 and TRBJ2-1; the D gene is possibly TRBD1 (5 bases). The CDR3 is 13 residues long. CDR1 MGHRA and CDR2 YSYEKL come from the germline V gene. The ends were cut back, 1 base at V and 9 bases at J, with 10 bases in the middle. For the CDR3, the DNA is TGCGCCAGCAGCCAAGTCTCTGGGGCTGAGCAGTTCTTC. This sequence encodes CASSQVSGAEQFF.

The rearrangement uses TRBV6-1 and TRBJ2-7; the match to TRBD1 covers 12 bases. Germline V lookup: CDR1 MNHNS, CDR2 SASEGT. J gave up 7 bases and V 2 bases, and 6 bases lay outside the gene matches. The CDR3 totals 15 residues. Written as DNA, the CDR3 is TGTGCCAGCAGTGAACCGGGACAGGGGGCAAAAGAGCAGTACTTC. This codes for CASSEPGQGAKEQYF.

This clone was observed a handful of times. The chain combines TRBV7-9 with TRBJ1-1; 9 bases align to TRBD1. Germline assignment: CDR1 SEHNR and CDR2 FQNEAQ (reference sequence). V dropped 4 bases and J dropped 5; count of bases not matched to a gene: 5. The CDR3 has 14 residues. For the CDR3, the DNA is TGTGCCAGCAGCTCCGGGACAGGGTGGACTGAAGCTTTCTTT. This codes for CASSSGTGWTEAFF.

This clone appeared a single time. This chain links TRBV5-1 with TRBJ2-2; tentatively, D is TRBD1 (5 bases). The length of the CDR3 is 15 residues. Germline V gene data show CDR1 as SGHRS and CDR2 as YFSETQ. V lost 0 bases to trimming and J lost 6 bases, with 12 bases between them. The CDR3 loop is CASSLAGQGAGELFF. CDR3 sequence (DNA): TGCGCCAGCAGCTTGGCCGGCCAGGGTGCCGGGGAGCTGTTTTTT. Complete variable domain (other parts from reference TRBV5-1 and TRBJ2-2): KAGVTQTPRYLIKTRGQQVTLSCSPISGHRSVSWYQQTPGQGLQFLFEYFSETQRNKGNFPGRFSGRQFSNSRSEMNVSTLELGDSALYLCASSLAGQGAGELFFGEGSRLTVL.

The chain employs TRBV27 and TRBJ2-7, with 11 bases lining up with TRBD1. The CDR3 loop spans 13 amino acids. J lost 7 bases, V lost 5 bases, and 4 bases had no gene match. Looked up from germline, CDR1 is MNHEY and CDR2 is SMNVEV (reference sequence). The CDR3, as DNA: TGTGCCAGCAGTCCAGGGACAGGGGGTGAGCAGTACTTC. Residues: CASSPGTGGEQYF.

The chain recombines TRBV7-9 with TRBJ2-1; 8 positions agree with TRBD2. The CDR3 runs to 14 residues. Germline assignment: CDR1 SEHNR and CDR2 FQNEAQ (reference sequence). Trimming at V came to 2 bases and at J to 6 bases, leaving 3 bases not matched to a gene. CDR3 in DNA: TGTGCCAGCAGCTTACTCGGACTAGCCAATGAGCAGTTCTTC. It yields the protein CASSLLGLANEQFF. Filled out from reference TRBV7-9 and TRBJ2-1, the complete variable domain reads DTGVSQNPRHKITKRGQNVTFRCDPISEHNRLYWYRQTLGQGPEFLTYFQNEAQLEKSRLLSDRFSAERPKGSFSTLEIQRTEQGDSAMYLCASSLLGLANEQFFGPGTRLTVL.